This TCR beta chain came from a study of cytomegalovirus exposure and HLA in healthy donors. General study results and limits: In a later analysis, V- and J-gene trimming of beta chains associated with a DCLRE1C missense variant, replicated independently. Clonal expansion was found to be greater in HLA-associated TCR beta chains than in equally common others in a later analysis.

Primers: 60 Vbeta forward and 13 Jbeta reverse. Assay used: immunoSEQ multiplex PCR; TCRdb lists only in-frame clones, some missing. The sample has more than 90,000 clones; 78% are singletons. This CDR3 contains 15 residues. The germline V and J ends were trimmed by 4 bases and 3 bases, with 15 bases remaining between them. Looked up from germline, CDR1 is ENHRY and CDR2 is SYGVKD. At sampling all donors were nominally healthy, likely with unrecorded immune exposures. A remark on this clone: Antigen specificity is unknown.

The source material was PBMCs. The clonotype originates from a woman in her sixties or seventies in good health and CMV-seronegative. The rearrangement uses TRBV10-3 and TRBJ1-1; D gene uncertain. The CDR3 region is CAISGSVVRDTEAFF. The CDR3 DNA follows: TGTGCCATCAGTGGATCGGTGGTCCGGGACACTGAAGCTTTCTTT.